A single sample gave rise to the 7 T cell receptor beta chains below, sequenced in a study of blood T cell repertoires in COVID-19. Clones were sequenced by immunoSEQ multiplex PCR, and TCRdb holds only the in-frame ones, with some missing. The repertoire holds fewer than 150,000 clones, with roughly nine tenths as singletons. The specimen sequenced was peripheral blood. Every receptor here comes from a man in his 70s who had recovered from COVID-19.

The V call is TRBV5-1, the J call TRBJ2-3; D is ambiguous. Germline V lookup: CDR1 SGHRS, CDR2 YFSETQ. V shed 0 bases and J shed 5 bases, with 13 bases lying between them. This CDR3 is built from 15 residues. The CDR3 region is CASSLGQLTGDTQYF. The CDR3 DNA reads TGCGCCAGCAGCTTGGGCCAATTGACGGGAGATACGCAGTATTTT.

This clone came up a few times. The chain carries TRBV11-3 and TRBJ1-5; D not certain. Looked up from germline, CDR1 is SGHNT and CDR2 is YENEEA. The CDR3 spans 15 residues. Trimming left V 3 bases short and J 0 bases short, with 9 bases between. CDR3 nucleotides: TGTGCCAGCAGCTTGGACTATCATAGCAATCAGCCCCAGCATTTT. This codes for CASSLDYHSNQPQHF.

The sample holds a few counts of this clone. This chain links TRBV2 with TRBJ1-1; D is perhaps TRBD1 (5 bases). V lost 4 bases, J lost 6 bases, and 12 bases lay in between. The CDR3 contains 13 residues. Germline V gives CDR1 SNHLY, CDR2 FYNNEI. The CDR3 sequence is CASSGEGRAEAFF. The CDR3 DNA reads TGTGCCAGCAGTGGGGAGGGGAGGGCTGAAGCTTTCTTT.

This chain links TRBV6-6 with TRBJ1-6; the D is unclear. This CDR3 contains 13 residues. Germline V gene sequence: CDR1 MNHNY, CDR2 SVGAGI (reference sequence). V shed 5 bases and J shed 8 bases, with 10 bases lying between them. CDR3 sequence: CASSSLRDSPLHF. The CDR3 DNA reads as TGTGCCAGCAGTAGCCTACGGGATTCACCCCTCCACTTT.

This chain uses TRBV2 with TRBJ2-7, with TRBD1 as a possible D gene (6 bases). This CDR3 has 14 residues. CDR1 SNHLY and CDR2 FYNNEI come from the germline V gene. The germline V and J ends were trimmed by 6 bases and 2 bases, with 14 bases remaining between them. CDR3 residues: CASRMNRDTYEQYF. DNA for the CDR3: TGTGCCAGCAGGATGAACAGGGATACCTACGAGCAGTACTTC.

This sequence joins TRBV19 and TRBJ2-7, with 9 bases matching TRBD2. V lost 5 bases and J lost 5; bases outside the gene matches: 4. Germline V gene data show CDR1 as LNHDA and CDR2 as SQIVND (reference sequence). The CDR3 runs 13 residues. CDR3 sequence reads: CASSRREGHEQYF. The CDR3 DNA reads as TGTGCCAGTAGTCGGCGGGAGGGTCACGAGCAGTACTTC.

The DNA for the CDR3 is TGTGCCAGCAGCAGAATCGGGACAGGGGGCGGCGAGCAGTACTTC. Its protein product is CASSRIGTGGGEQYF. This chain joins TRBV11-1 and TRBJ2-7; 12 positions agree with TRBD1. The CDR3 has 15 residues. V was clipped by 5 bases and J by 6 bases; unmatched bases: 8. Germline values: CDR1 SGHAT, CDR2 FQDESV (reference sequence).